Listed below are T cell receptor beta chains from one sample, sequenced in a study of CD8+CD57+ T cells in acquired aplastic anemia. Using its own MiXCR run on the reads, TCRdb lists one record per CDR3 protein. The sample lists about 150,000 distinct CDR3 sequences, 45% to 55% occurring once. Source material: sorted CD4+, CD8+, or CD8+CD57+ T cells (not recorded which) from PBMCs. All receptors derive from a human donor with aplastic anemia. CDR3s include the opening cysteine and the closing phenylalanine or tryptophan. A D gene is named only where the DNA matches it firmly. Clone size, where shown, is once, few, many, or a class for clones that have expanded.

CDR3 length	V gene	D gene	clone size	J gene	CDR3 protein	CDR3 DNA
14	TRBV9	-	many	TRBJ2-7	CASSVDNSAYEQYF	TGTGCCAGCAGCGTAGATAACAGTGCCTACGAGCAGTACTTC
12	TRBV29-1	-	-	TRBJ2-5	CSVEPTIDAQYF	TGCAGCGTTGAACCCACCATTGACGCCCAGTACTTC
15	TRBV6-5	TRBD1	many	TRBJ2-7	CASSQGQGLDYEQYF	TGTGCCAGCAGTCAGGGACAGGGCCTGGACTACGAGCAGTACTTC
14	TRBV7-8	TRBD2	-	TRBJ2-7	CASSSTSGRGEQYF	TGTGCCAGCAGCTCGACTAGCGGGAGAGGCGAGCAGTACTTC
16	TRBV9	TRBD2	-	TRBJ2-1	CASSVLAGGRGNEQFF	TGTGCCAGCAGCGTTCTAGCGGGGGGGCGGGGAAATGAGCAGTTCTTC
15	TRBV20-1	TRBD1	many	TRBJ2-7	CSARGETGSINEQYF	TGCAGTGCTAGAGGGGAGACAGGGTCTATAAACGAGCAGTACTTC
13	TRBV19	-	many	TRBJ1-1	CASKEGYNTEAFF	TGTGCCAGTAAAGAGGGGTATAACACTGAAGCTTTCTTT
15	TRBV5-1	TRBD2	many	TRBJ2-1	CASSLSGNSYNEQFF	TGCGCCAGCAGCCTAAGCGGGAACTCCTACAATGAGCAGTTCTTC
14	TRBV4-1	TRBD1	-	TRBJ2-1	CASSQGGGLNEQFF	TGCGCCAGCAGCCAAGGAGGGGGCCTAAATGAGCAGTTCTTC
15	TRBV7-9	-	many	TRBJ1-1	CASSSSVREGTEAFF	TGTGCCAGCAGCTCCTCCGTCCGGGAGGGAACTGAAGCTTTCTTT
16	TRBV6-5	-	-	TRBJ1-5	CASSYPGPASNQPQHF	TGTGCCAGCAGTTACCCGGGCCCAGCGAGCAATCAGCCCCAGCATTTT
13	TRBV10-3	-	-	TRBJ2-7	CAITSGSAYEQYF	TGTGCCATCACCTCCGGGTCAGCCTACGAGCAGTACTTC